Only a few counts were recorded for the clone carrying this TCR beta chain. The sample has other DNA sequences that encode this CDR3 too. The data belong to a study of blood T cell repertoires in COVID-19. Study information: COVID-19 samples from acute and convalescent phases originated in the United States, Italy and Spain.

Germline CDR1 reads SGHTA; CDR2 reads FQGTGA. V was pared by 3 bases and J by 0 bases, with 9 bases between. The CDR3 spans 16 residues. As originally analysed: The authors estimated nucleated cell counts from reference gene primer amplification. The data were produced by immunoSEQ multiplex PCR, yet TCRdb's version contains in-frame clones alone and is incomplete. V and J calls and clone size are copied from that table; D and trimming were computed from the DNA. The sample includes around 160,000 clones, around 87% of them seen just once. This chain links TRBV7-3 with TRBJ2-6; D not resolved. The sequenced sample was PBMCs or T cells enriched from blood (not recorded which). The source is a woman in her thirties with acute COVID-19. The CDR3 spells CASSLRPGSGANVLTF. The CDR3 DNA follows: TGTGCCAGCAGCTTGCGACCGGGCTCTGGGGCCAACGTCCTGACTTTC.